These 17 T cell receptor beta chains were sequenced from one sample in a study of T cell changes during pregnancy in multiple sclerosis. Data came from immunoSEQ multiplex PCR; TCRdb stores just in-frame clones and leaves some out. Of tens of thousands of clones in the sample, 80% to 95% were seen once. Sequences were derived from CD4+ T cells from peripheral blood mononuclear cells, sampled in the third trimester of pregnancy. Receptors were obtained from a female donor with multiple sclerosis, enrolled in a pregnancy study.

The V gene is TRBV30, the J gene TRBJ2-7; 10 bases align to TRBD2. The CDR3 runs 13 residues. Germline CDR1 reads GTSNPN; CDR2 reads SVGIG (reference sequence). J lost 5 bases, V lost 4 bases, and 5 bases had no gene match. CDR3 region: CAWISGRANEQYF. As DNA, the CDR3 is TGTGCCTGGATCAGCGGGAGGGCCAACGAGCAGTACTTC. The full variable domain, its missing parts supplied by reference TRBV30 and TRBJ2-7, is SQTIHQWPATLVQPVGSPLSLECTVEGTSNPNLYWYRQAAGRGLQLLFYSVGIGQISSEVPQNLSASRPQDRQFILSSKKLLLSDSGFYLCAWISGRANEQYFGPGTRLTVT.

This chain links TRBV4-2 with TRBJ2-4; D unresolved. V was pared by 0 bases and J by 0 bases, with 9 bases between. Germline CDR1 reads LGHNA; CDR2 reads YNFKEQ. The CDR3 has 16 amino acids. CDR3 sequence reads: CASSQDRPLAKNIQYF. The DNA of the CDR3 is TGTGCCAGCAGCCAAGATCGTCCACTAGCCAAAAACATTCAGTACTTC.

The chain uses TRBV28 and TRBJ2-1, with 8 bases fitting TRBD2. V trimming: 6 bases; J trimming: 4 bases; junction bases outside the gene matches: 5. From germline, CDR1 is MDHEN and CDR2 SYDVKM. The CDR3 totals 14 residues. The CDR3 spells CASSQRERYNEQFF. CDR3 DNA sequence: TGTGCCAGCAGCCAGCGGGAGAGATACAATGAGCAGTTCTTC. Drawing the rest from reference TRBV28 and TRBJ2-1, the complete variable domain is DVKVTQSSRYLVKRTGEKVFLECVQDMDHENMFWYRQDPGLGLRLIYFSYDVKMKEKGDIPEGYSVSREKKERFSLILESASTNQTSMYLCASSQRERYNEQFFGPGTRLTVL.

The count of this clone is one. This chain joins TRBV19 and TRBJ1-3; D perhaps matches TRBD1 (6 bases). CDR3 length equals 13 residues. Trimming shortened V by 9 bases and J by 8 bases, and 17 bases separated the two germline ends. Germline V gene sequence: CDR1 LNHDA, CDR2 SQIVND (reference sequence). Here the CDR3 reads CASNRDAQDTIYF. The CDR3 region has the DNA TGTGCCAGCAACAGGGACGCTCAGGACACCATATATTTT.

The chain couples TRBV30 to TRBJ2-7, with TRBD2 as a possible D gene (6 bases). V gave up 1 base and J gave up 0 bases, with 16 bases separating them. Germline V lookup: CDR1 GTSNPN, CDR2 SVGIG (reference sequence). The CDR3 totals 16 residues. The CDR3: CAWSEGFSGRSYEQYF. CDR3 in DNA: TGTGCCTGGAGTGAAGGGTTTAGCGGTCGCTCCTACGAGCAGTACTTC.

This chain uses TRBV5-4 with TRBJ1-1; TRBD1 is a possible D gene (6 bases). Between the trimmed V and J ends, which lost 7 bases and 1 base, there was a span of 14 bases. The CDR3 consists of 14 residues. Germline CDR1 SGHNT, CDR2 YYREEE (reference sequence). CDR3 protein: CASGPGQRNTEAFF. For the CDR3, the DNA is TGTGCCAGCGGACCCGGACAGAGGAACACTGAAGCTTTCTTT. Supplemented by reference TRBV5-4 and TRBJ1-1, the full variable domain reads ETGVTQSPTHLIKTRGQQVTLRCSSQSGHNTVSWYQQALGQGPQFIFQYYREEENGRGNFPPRFSGLQFPNYSSELNVNALELDDSALYLCASGPGQRNTEAFFGQGTRLTVV.

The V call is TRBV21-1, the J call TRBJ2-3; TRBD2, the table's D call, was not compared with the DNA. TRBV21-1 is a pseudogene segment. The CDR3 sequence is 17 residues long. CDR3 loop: CASRGGLAGTSTDTQYF. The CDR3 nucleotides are TGTGCCAGCAGGGGAGGACTAGCGGGGACTAGCACAGATACGCAGTATTTT.

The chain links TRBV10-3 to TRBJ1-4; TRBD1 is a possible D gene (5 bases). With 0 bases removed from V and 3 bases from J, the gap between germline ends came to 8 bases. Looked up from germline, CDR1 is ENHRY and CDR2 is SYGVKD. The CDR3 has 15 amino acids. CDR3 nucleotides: TGTGCCATCAGTGAGTCGGGGGGACCTAATGAAAAACTGTTTTTT. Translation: CAISESGGPNEKLFF.

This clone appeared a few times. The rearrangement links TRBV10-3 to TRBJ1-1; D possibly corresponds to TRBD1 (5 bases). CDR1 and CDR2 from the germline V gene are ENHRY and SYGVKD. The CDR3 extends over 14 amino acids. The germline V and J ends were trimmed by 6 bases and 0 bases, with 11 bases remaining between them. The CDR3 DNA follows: TGTGCCATCAGCACACAGGAGATGAACACTGAAGCTTTCTTT. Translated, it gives CAISTQEMNTEAFF.

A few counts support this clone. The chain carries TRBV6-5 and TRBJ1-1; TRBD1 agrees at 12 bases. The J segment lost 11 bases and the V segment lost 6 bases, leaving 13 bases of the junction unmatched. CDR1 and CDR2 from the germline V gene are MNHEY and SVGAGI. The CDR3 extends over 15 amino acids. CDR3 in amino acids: CASSRLGTGGRDAFF. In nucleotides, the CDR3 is TGTGCCAGCAGCCGCCTCGGGACAGGGGGCAGGGACGCTTTCTTT.

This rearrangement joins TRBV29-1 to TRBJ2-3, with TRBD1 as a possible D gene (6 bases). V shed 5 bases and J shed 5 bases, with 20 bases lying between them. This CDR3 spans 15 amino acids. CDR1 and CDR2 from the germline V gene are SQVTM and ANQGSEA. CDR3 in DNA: TGCAGCGTTTTAGGGACAACCGGGGCTCAAGATACGCAGTATTTT. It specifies CSVLGTTGAQDTQYF.

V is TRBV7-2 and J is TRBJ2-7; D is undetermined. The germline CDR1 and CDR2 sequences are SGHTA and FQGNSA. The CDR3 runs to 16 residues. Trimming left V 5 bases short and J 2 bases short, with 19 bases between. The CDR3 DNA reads TGTGCCAGCAGCAAGATTTCGCGTTCCCCACCCTACGAGCAGTACTTC. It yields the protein CASSKISRSPPYEQYF.

Here the CDR3 reads CSARKSYEQYF. The CDR3 coding sequence is TGCAGTGCGAGGAAAAGTTACGAGCAGTACTTC. The chain combines TRBV20-1 with TRBJ2-7; D gene uncertain. The CDR3 sequence is 11 residues long. V lost 6 bases and J 4 bases, leaving 10 bases between the germline ends. Germline CDR1 DFQATT, CDR2 SNEGSKA (reference sequence).

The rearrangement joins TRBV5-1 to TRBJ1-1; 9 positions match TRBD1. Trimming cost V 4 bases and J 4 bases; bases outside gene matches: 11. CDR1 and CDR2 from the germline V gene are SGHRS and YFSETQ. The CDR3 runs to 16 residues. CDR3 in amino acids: CASSLSGTGYGTEAFF. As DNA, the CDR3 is TGCGCCAGCAGCCTTTCCGGGACAGGGTACGGCACTGAAGCTTTCTTT.

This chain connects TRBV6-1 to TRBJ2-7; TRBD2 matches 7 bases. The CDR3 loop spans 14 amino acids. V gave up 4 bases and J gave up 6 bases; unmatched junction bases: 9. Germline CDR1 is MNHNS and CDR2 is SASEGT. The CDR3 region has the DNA TGTGCCAGCAGTGTTGGGGGGGTGTTAAGCGAGCAGTACTTC. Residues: CASSVGGVLSEQYF.

The CDR3 DNA follows: TGTGCCAGCAGCGTAGTATCCGGAGCAGCTTTCTTT. It translates to CASSVVSGAAFF. The chain combines TRBV9 with TRBJ1-1; no clear D. Germline loops: CDR1 SGDLS, CDR2 YYNGEE. The ends were cut back, 0 bases at V and 10 bases at J, with 10 bases in the middle. The CDR3 length is 12 residues.

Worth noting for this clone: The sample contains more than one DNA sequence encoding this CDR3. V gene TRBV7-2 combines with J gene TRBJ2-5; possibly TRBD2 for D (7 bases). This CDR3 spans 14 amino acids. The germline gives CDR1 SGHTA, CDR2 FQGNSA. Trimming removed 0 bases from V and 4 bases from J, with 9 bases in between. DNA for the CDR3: TGTGCCAGCAGCTTAGCGGGAGGGGGAGAGACCCAGTACTTC. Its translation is CASSLAGGGETQYF. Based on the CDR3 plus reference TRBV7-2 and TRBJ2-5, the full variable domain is GAGVSQSPSNKVTEKGKDVELRCDPISGHTALYWYRQSLGQGLEFLIYFQGNSAPDKSGLPSDRFSAERTGGSVSTLTIQRTQQEDSAVYLCASSLAGGGETQYFGPGTRLLVL.